Only a few counts were recorded for the clone carrying this T cell receptor (beta chain). Its antigen is as yet unknown. TCRdb reprocessed the reads via MiXCR and lists one record per CDR3 protein. The table includes about 160,000 distinct CDR3 sequences, 17% detected once. The sample belongs to a study of T cell repertoires in cytomegalovirus infection. Study context: Shared public TCR beta signatures pointed to both CMV infection and a matching HLA type.

Germline lookup yields CDR1 SGHTA and CDR2 FQGNSA. V lost 5 bases and J lost 3, with 18 bases in between. The CDR3 is made up of 16 amino acids. Study findings and constraints: In two of eight donors, the top clonotype was HLA-C-restricted CMV-specific. The cumulative frequency of public TCR beta families identified carriers of CMV plus the relevant HLA.

The source of this sequence is a human donor in good health (CMV status not recorded). Some clones in this sample may be carry-over from other donors' samples. The V call is TRBV7-2, the J call TRBJ2-3; the D gene is possibly TRBD2 (5 bases). Sequences were obtained from CD8+ T cells from PBMCs. CDR3 nucleotides: TGTGCCAGCAGCCCAATAGGTGGGAGAGGGACAGATACGCAGTATTTT. Protein sequence: CASSPIGGRGTDTQYF. The complete variable domain, with remaining parts taken from reference TRBV7-2 and TRBJ2-3, reads GAGVSQSPSNKVTEKGKDVELRCDPISGHTALYWYRQSLGQGLEFLIYFQGNSAPDKSGLPSDRFSAERTGGSVSTLTIQRTQQEDSAVYLCASSPIGGRGTDTQYFGPGTRLTVL.